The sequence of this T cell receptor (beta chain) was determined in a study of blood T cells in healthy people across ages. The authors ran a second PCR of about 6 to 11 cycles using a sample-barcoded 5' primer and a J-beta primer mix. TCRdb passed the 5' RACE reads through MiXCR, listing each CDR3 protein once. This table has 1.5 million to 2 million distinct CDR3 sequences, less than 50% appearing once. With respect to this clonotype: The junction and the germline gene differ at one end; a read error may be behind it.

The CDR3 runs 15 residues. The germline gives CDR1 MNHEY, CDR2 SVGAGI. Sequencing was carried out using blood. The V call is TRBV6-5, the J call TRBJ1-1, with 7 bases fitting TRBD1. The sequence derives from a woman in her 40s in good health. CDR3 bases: TGTGCTAGCAGGCACGGGCGACAGGGAAACACTGAAGCTTTCTTT. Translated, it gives CASRHGRQGNTEAFF.